The source of this T cell receptor beta chain is a study of preoperative IRX-2 immunotherapy in early breast cancer (dated by TCRdb to about 2019). Comment on this clone: It has no known antigen specificity. One base away there is no much larger clone; base qualities are not given.

The germline V gene provides CDR1 MDHEN and CDR2 SYDVKM. Trimming at the junction amounts to 7 bases on V and 1 base on J, and the germline ends lie 14 bases apart. The CDR3 holds 15 amino acids from the cysteine to the phenylalanine. The kept DNA is CDR3 alone, 45 bases in frame from the first base. The library was produced with the immunoSEQ multiplex PCR assay. TCRdb obtained this table from immuneACCESS and retained in-frame rearrangements with V and J assigned. These tables miss some clones; where compared with another copy, unresolved V genes account for less than half of the shortfall, and the remainder is unexplained. This sample gives some 99,000 clones in total; approximately 90% of them show up just once. 2% to 2.5% of the sample comes from the top ten. The treatment or condition tag for this specimen amounts to: preoperative locoregional IRX-2 cytokine immunotherapy. The samples were obtained from a phase Ib study that tested preoperative, locoregional IRX-2 cytokine immunotherapy designed to prime immune responses. The donors were early-stage breast cancer patients who were given IRX-2 prior to surgery.

The sequence links TRBV28 to TRBJ1-5, with no confident D gene call. The sample here was tumor tissue, taken after IRX-2 immunotherapy. The TCR sequence derives from a human donor with breast cancer. The CDR3 region: CASIPNSGSNQPQHF. In nucleotides, the sequence is TGTGCCAGCATCCCGAATAGCGGGAGCAATCAGCCCCAGCATTTT.